Listed here is a single T cell receptor (beta chain). Only in-frame clones appear in the TCRdb table, and some are missing; sequencing was by immunoSEQ multiplex PCR. The data show about 47,000 clones, with about nine tenths seen just once and roughly 8.1% held by the top ten. The data were obtained in a study of OX40 agonist ivuxolimab in advanced cancers. The CDR3 loop spans 14 amino acids. Germline V gene lookup returns CDR1 SGHNT and CDR2 YYREEE (reference sequence). Trimming took 2 bases from V and 1 from J, leaving 9 bases between them. This chain joins TRBV5-4 and TRBJ1-1; D remains ambiguous. This sequence was found in an adult with an advanced solid tumor such as melanoma, head and neck, liver or kidney cancer. The sample consisted of CD4+ or CD8+ T cells sorted from blood, taken in a trial of the OX40 agonist ivuxolimab. The CDR3: CASSFPQSNTEAFF. In DNA, the CDR3 is TGTGCCAGCAGCTTTCCTCAATCGAACACTGAAGCTTTCTTT.